The 2 T cell receptor beta chains below come from one sample, sequenced in a study of T cell repertoires in cytomegalovirus infection. No antigen is known for these receptors. TCRdb re-called the reads with MiXCR, one entry per CDR3 protein. The sample holds about 270,000 distinct CDR3 sequences; 22% are singletons and the top ten take approximately 19%. Sequenced material: cultured PBMCs, taken from culture after CMV antigen stimulation. The receptors originated from a human donor in good health (CMV status not recorded). Some clones in this sample may be carry-over from other donors' samples.

This clonotype was counted ten times or more. This chain connects TRBV12-3 or TRBV12-4 to TRBJ2-5; D gene uncertain. Between the trimmed V and J ends, which lost 5 bases and 2 bases, there was a span of 6 bases. CDR3 length equals 12 residues. Here the CDR3 reads CASSGVQETQYF. For the CDR3, the DNA is TGTGCCAGCAGTGGCGTGCAAGAGACCCAGTACTTC.

This clonotype was detected a few times. The chain has TRBV27 and TRBJ2-1, with D possibly being TRBD2 (6 bases). The germline V gene has CDR1 MNHEY and CDR2 SMNVEV (reference sequence). V lost 6 bases and J lost 9, with 12 bases in between. This CDR3 region has 12 residues. The DNA of the CDR3 is TGTGCCAGCAGGGGAATAGCGGCTGAGCAGTTCTTC. This translates into CASRGIAAEQFF.